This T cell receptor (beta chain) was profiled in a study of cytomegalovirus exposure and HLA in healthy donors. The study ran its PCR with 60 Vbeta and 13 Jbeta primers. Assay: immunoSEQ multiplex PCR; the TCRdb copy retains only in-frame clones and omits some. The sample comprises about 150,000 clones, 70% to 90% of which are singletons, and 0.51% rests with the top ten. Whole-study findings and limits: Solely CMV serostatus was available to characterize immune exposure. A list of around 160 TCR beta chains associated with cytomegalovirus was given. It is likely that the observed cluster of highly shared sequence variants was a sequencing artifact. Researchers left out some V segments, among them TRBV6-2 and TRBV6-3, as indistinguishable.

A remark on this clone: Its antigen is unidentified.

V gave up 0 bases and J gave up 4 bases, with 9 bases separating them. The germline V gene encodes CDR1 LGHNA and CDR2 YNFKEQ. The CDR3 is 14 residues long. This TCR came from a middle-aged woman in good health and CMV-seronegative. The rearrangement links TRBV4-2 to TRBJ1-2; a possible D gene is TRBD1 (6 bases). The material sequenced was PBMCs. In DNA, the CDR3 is TGTGCCAGCAGCCAAGAGGGGGCAGGCTATGGCTACACCTTC. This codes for CASSQEGAGYGYTF.